This T cell receptor beta chain is drawn from a study of shared clonotypes between healthy human individuals. The authors divided CD4+ cells into CD45RA+ naive and CD45RA-negative memory subsets. Assay: immunoSEQ multiplex PCR; the TCRdb copy retains only in-frame clones and omits some. The data hold 2 million to 2.5 million clones, with 85% to 95% observed a single time. Germline trimming cut 5 bases from V and 14 bases from J; bases unmatched to any gene: 17. Germline values: CDR1 MNHEY, CDR2 SMNVEV (reference sequence). The CDR3 is made up of 14 amino acids. The origin of this receptor is a man between 18 and 35 years old in good health. The chain joins TRBV27 to TRBJ1-2; the match to TRBD1 covers 7 bases. Sequences were obtained from naive CD4+ T cells sorted from blood. Stated subset: CD45RA+ positively selected. CDR3 protein: CASSPRQGGLFRTF. The DNA for the CDR3 is TGTGCCAGCAGTCCCCGACAGGGAGGGTTATTTAGAACCTTC.